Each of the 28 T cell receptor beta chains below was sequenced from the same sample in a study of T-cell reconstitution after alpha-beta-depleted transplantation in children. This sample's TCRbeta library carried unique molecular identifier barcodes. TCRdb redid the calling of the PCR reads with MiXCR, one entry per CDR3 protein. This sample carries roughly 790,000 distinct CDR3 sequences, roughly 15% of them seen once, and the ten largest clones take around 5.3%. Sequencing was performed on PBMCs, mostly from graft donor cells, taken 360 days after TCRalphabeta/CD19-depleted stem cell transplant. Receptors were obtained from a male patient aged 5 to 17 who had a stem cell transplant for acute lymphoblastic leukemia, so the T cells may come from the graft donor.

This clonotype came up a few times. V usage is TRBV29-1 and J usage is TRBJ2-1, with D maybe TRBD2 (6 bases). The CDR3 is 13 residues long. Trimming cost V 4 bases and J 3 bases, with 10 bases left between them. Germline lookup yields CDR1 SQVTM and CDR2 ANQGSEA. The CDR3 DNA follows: TGCAGCGTTGCACGCGGGGTCTACAATGAGCAGTTCTTC. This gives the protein CSVARGVYNEQFF.

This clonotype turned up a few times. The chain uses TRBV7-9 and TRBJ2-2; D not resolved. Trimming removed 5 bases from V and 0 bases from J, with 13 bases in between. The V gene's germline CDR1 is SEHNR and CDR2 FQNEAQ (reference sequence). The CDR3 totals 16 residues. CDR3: CASSGKRHPNTGELFF. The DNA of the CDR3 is TGTGCCAGCAGCGGGAAGAGACACCCGAACACCGGGGAGCTGTTTTTT. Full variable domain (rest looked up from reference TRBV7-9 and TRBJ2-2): DTGVSQNPRHKITKRGQNVTFRCDPISEHNRLYWYRQTLGQGPEFLTYFQNEAQLEKSRLLSDRFSAERPKGSFSTLEIQRTEQGDSAMYLCASSGKRHPNTGELFFGEGSRLTVL.

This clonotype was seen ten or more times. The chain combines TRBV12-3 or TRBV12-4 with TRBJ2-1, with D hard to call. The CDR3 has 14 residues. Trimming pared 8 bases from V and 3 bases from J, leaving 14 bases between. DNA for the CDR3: TGTGCCAGCGGTCCCACTACCTACTACAATGAGCAGTTCTTC. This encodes CASGPTTYYNEQFF.

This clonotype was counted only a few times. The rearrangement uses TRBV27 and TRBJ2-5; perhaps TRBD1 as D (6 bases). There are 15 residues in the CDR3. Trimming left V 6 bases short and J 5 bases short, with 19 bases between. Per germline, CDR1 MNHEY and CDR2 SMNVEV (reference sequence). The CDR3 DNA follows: TGTGCCAGCAGCCGCAACAGGGCTCGAGGGGAGACCCAGTACTTC. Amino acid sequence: CASSRNRARGETQYF.

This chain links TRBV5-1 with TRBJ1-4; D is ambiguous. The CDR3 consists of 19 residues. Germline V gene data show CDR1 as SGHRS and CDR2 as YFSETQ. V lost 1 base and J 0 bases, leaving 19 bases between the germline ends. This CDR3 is CASSLRARIKSATNEKLFF. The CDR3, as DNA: TGCGCCAGCAGCTTGAGGGCCAGGATAAAAAGCGCAACTAATGAAAAACTGTTTTTT.

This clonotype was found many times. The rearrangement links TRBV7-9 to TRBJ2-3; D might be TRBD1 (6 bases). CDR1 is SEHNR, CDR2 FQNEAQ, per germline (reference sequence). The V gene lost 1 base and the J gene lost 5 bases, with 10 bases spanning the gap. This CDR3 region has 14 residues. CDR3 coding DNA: TGTGCCAGCAGCTTAGGACAGGCACAAGATACGCAGTATTTT. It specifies CASSLGQAQDTQYF.

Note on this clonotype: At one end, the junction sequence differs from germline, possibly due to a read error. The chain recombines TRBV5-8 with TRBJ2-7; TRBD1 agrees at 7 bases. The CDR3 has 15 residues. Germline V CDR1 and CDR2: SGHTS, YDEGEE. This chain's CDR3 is CAISLVGTDNYEQYF. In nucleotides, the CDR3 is TGTGCCATCAGCTTGGTAGGGACAGATAATTACGAGCAGTACTTC.

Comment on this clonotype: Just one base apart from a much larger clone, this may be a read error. Written as DNA, the CDR3 is TGCAACGTTGCCGGCGGAGACTCCTACGAGCAGTACTTC. Residues: CNVAGGDSYEQYF. The chain employs TRBV29-1 and TRBJ2-7; D is ambiguous. Germline V gives CDR1 SQVTM, CDR2 ANQGSEA. The CDR3 spans 13 residues.

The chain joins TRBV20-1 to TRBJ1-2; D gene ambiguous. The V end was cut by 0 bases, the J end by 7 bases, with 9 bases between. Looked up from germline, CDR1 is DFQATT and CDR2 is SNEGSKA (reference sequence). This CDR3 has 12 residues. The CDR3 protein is CSARDRLTGYTF. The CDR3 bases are TGCAGTGCTAGAGACAGGTTAACTGGCTACACCTTC.

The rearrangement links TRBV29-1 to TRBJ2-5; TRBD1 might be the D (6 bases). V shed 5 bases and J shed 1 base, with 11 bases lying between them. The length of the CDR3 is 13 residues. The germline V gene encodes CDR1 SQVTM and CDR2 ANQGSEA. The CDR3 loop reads CSVLSGVQETQYF. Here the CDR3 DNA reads TGCAGCGTTCTTTCAGGGGTCCAAGAGACCCAGTACTTC.

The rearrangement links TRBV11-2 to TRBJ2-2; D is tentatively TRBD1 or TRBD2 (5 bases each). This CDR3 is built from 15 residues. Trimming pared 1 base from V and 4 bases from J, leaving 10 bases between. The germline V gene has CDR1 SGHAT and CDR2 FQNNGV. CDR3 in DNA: TGTGCCAGCAGCTTAGTTCGGGGCGGCACCGGGGAGCTGTTTTTT. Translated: CASSLVRGGTGELFF.

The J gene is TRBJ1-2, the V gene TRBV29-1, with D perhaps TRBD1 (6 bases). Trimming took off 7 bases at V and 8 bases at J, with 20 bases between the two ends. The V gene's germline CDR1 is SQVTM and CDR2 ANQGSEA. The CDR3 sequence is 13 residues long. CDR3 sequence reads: CSAKDSPNLGYTF. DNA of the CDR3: TGCAGCGCCAAGGACAGTCCCAATTTGGGCTACACCTTC.

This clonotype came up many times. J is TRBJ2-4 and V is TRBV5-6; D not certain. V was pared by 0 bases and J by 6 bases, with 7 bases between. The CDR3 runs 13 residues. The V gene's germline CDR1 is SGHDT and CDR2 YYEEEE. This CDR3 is CASSLVRGNIQYF. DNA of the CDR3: TGTGCCAGCAGCTTGGTAAGAGGAAACATTCAGTACTTC.

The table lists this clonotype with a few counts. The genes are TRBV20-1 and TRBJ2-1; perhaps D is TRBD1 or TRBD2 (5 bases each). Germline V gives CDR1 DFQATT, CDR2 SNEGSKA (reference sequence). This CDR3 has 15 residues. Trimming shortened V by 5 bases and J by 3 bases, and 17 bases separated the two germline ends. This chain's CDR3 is CSAPTVRGIYNEQFF. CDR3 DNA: TGCAGTGCTCCGACAGTCCGAGGGATCTACAATGAGCAGTTCTTC.

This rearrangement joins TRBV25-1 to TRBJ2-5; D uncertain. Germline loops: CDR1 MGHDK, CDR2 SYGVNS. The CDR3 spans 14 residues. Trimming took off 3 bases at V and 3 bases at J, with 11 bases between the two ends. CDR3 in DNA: TGTGCCAGCAGTGATCCCACGACCGAAGAGACCCAGTACTTC. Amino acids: CASSDPTTEETQYF.

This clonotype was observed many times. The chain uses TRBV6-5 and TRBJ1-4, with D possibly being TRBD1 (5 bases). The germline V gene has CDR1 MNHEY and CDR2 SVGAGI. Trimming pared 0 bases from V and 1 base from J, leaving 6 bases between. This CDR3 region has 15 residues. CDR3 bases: TGTGCCAGCAGTTACTCGGGGGGAACTAATGAAAAACTGTTTTTT. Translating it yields CASSYSGGTNEKLFF.

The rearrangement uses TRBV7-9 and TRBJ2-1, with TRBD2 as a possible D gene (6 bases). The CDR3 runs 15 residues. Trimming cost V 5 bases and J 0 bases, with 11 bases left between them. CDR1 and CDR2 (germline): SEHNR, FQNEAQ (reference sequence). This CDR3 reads CASSEGGVSYNEQFF. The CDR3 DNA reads TGTGCCAGCAGCGAAGGAGGGGTCTCCTACAATGAGCAGTTCTTC.

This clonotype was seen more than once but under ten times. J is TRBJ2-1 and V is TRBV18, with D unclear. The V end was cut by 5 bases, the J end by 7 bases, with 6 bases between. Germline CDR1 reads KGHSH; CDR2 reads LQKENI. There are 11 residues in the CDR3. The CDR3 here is CASSIMNEQFF. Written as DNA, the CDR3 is TGTGCCAGCTCAATCATGAATGAGCAGTTCTTC.

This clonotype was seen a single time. CDR3 sequence: CASASRGRDEQYF. The CDR3 bases are TGTGCCAGCGCTAGCAGGGGGCGCGACGAGCAGTACTTC. The gene calls are TRBV6-1 and TRBJ2-7; 8 bases fit TRBD1. Germline CDR1 MNHNS, CDR2 SASEGT. Losses at the gene ends were 8 bases for V and 5 bases for J; bases not matched to a gene: 8. The CDR3 consists of 13 residues.

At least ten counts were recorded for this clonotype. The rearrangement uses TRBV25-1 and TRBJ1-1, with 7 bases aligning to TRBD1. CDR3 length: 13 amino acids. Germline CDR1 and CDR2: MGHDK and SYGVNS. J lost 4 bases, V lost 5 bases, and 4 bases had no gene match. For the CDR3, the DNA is TGTGCCAGCAGTTTTGACAGGGCCACTGAAGCTTTCTTT. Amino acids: CASSFDRATEAFF.

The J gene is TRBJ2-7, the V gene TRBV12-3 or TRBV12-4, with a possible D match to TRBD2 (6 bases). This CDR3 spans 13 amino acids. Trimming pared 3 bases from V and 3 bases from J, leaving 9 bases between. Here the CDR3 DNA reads TGTGCCAGCAGTTTCGCGGACTACTACGAGCAGTACTTC. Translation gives CASSFADYYEQYF.

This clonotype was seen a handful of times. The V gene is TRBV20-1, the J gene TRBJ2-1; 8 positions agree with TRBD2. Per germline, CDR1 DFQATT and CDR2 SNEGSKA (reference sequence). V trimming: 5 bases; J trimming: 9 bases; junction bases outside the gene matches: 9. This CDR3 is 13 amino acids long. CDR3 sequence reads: CSASGTSNGEQFF. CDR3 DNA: TGCAGTGCTTCCGGGACTAGTAACGGTGAGCAGTTCTTC.

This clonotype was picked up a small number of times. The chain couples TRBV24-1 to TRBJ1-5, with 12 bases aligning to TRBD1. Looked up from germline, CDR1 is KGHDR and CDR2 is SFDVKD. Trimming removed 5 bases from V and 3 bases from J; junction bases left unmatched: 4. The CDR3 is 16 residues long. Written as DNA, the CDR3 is TGTGCCACCAGTGCCGCGGGACAGGGGGCCAATCAGCCCCAGCATTTT. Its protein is CATSAAGQGANQPQHF.

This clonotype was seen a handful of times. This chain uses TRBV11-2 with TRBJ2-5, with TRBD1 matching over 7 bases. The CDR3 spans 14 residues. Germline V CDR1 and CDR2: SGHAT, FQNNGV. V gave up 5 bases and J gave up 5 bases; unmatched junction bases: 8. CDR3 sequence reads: CASSPLTGMETQYF. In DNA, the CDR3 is TGTGCCAGCAGCCCGTTGACAGGGATGGAGACCCAGTACTTC.

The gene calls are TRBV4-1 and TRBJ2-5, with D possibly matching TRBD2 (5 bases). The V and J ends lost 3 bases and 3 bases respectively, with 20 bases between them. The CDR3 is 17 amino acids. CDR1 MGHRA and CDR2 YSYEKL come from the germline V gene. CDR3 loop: CASSQQSRTATKETQYF. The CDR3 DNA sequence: TGCGCCAGCAGCCAGCAATCCCGGACTGCCACCAAAGAGACCCAGTACTTC.

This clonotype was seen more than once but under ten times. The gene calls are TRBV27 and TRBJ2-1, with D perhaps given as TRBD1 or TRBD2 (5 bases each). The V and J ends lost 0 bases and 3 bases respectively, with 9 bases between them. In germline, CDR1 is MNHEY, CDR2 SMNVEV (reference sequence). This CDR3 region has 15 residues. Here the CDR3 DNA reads TGTGCCAGCAGTTTATCCGGGGACCGCTACAATGAGCAGTTCTTC. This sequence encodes CASSLSGDRYNEQFF.

The CDR3 reads CSAREMGSYGYTF. CDR3 in DNA: TGCAGTGCTAGAGAGATGGGTAGCTATGGCTACACCTTC. V and J are TRBV20-1 and TRBJ1-2; D remains unclear. Germline V gene data show CDR1 as DFQATT and CDR2 as SNEGSKA (reference sequence). V was pared by 0 bases and J by 4 bases, with 9 bases between. This CDR3 comprises 13 residues.

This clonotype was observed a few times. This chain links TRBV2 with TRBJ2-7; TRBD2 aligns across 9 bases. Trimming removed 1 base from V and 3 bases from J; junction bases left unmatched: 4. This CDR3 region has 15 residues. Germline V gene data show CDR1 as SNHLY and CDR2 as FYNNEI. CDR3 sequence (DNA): TGTGCCAGCAGTGAAGGACTAGCGGACCTCTACGAGCAGTACTTC. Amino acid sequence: CASSEGLADLYEQYF.